These 21 T cell receptor beta chains originate from one sample sequenced in a study of blood T cells in healthy people across ages. Through a sample-barcoded 5' primer and a J-beta primer mix, a second PCR was run for roughly 7 to 12 cycles. TCRdb called the 5' RACE reads again in MiXCR, with one record for every CDR3 protein. The sample has about 800,000 distinct CDR3 sequences; about 42% are singletons. Sequenced sample: blood. The receptors originated from a man older than 75 in good health.

The chain recombines TRBV20-1 with TRBJ2-5, with 7 positions matching TRBD2. Germline V gene lookup returns CDR1 DFQATT and CDR2 SNEGSKA (reference sequence). The junction had 6 bases not matched to a gene; V was cut back by 2 bases and J by 0 bases. This CDR3 region has 15 residues. CDR3 nucleotide sequence: TGCAGTGCTAGAACCGCTAGCGGCAACCAAGAGACCCAGTACTTC. Its translation: CSARTASGNQETQYF.

This clonotype turned up a few times. The chain uses TRBV11-3 and TRBJ2-5; 8 positions agree with TRBD1. The CDR3 has 14 amino acids. Germline V CDR1 and CDR2: SGHNT, YENEEA. Unmatched junction bases numbered 6, after V lost 5 bases and J lost 4 bases. In nucleotides, the CDR3 is TGTGCCAGCAGCAATACAGGGGGAAGAGAGACCCAGTACTTC. It is translated as CASSNTGGRETQYF.

This clonotype was recorded a few times. This chain connects TRBV27 to TRBJ1-5; 9 bases fit TRBD1. CDR3 size: 14 residues. V lost 4 bases and J lost 7; bases outside the gene matches: 5. CDR1 MNHEY and CDR2 SMNVEV come from the germline V gene (reference sequence). The CDR3 DNA is TGTGCCAGCAGTTACAGGGGGCGCGGGCAGCCCCAGCATTTT. Amino acid sequence: CASSYRGRGQPQHF.

This sequence joins TRBV20-1 and TRBJ2-1; D is unresolved. Germline lookup yields CDR1 DFQATT and CDR2 SNEGSKA (reference sequence). The CDR3 has 13 residues. Trimming pared 3 bases from V and 0 bases from J, leaving 6 bases between. Here the CDR3 reads CSASRNSYNEQFF. In DNA, the CDR3 is TGCAGTGCTAGCCGAAACTCCTACAATGAGCAGTTCTTC.

Only a few counts were recorded for this clonotype. The J gene is TRBJ2-5, the V gene TRBV29-1; no reliable D call. The CDR3 extends over 12 amino acids. Germline CDR1 is SQVTM and CDR2 is ANQGSEA. V was clipped by 4 bases and J by 11 bases, with 17 bases between them. This chain's CDR3 is CSVGRSTNEQYF. CDR3 DNA sequence: TGCAGCGTTGGGCGATCAACCAATGAGCAGTACTTC. Full variable domain (rest looked up from reference TRBV29-1 and TRBJ2-5): SAVISQKPSRDICQRGTSLTIQCQVDSQVTMMFWYRQQPGQSLTLIATANQGSEATYESGFVIDKFPISRPNLTFSTLTVSNMSPEDSSIYLCSVGRSTNEQYFGPGTRLLVL.

CDR3 DNA sequence: TGTGCCAGTAGTATGCAGGGGGCGAGTTACGAGCAGTACTTC. This codes for CASSMQGASYEQYF. The J gene is TRBJ2-7, the V gene TRBV19; TRBD1 matches at 8 bases. Germline-derived CDR1 and CDR2 are LNHDA and SQIVND (reference sequence). The CDR3 loop spans 14 amino acids. Germline trimming cut 3 bases from V and 4 bases from J; bases unmatched to any gene: 5. The full variable domain, completed using reference TRBV19 and TRBJ2-7, is DGGITQSPKYLFRKEGQNVTLSCEQNLNHDAMYWYRQDPGQGLRLIYYSQIVNDFQKGDIAEGYSVSREKKESFPLTVTSAQKNPTAFYLCASSMQGASYEQYFGPGTRLTVT.

This clonotype was observed a single time. V usage is TRBV7-9 and J usage is TRBJ2-5; TRBD2 aligns across 12 bases. V lost 5 bases and J lost 1; bases outside the gene matches: 11. Germline lookup yields CDR1 SEHNR and CDR2 FQNEAQ (reference sequence). The CDR3 totals 18 residues. The CDR3 coding sequence is TGTGCCAGCAGCAAAAAGGTCGGACTAGCGGGGTTCCAAGAGACCCAGTACTTC. Amino acids: CASSKKVGLAGFQETQYF. The full variable domain, with the rest looked up from reference TRBV7-9 and TRBJ2-5, is DTGVSQNPRHKITKRGQNVTFRCDPISEHNRLYWYRQTLGQGPEFLTYFQNEAQLEKSRLLSDRFSAERPKGSFSTLEIQRTEQGDSAMYLCASSKKVGLAGFQETQYFGPGTRLLVL.

The V and J genes are TRBV20-1 and TRBJ1-2, with 9 nucleotides matching TRBD1. The ends lost 0 bases at V and 3 bases at J; junction bases unmatched: 5. The CDR3 runs to 15 residues. Germline V lookup: CDR1 DFQATT, CDR2 SNEGSKA (reference sequence). The CDR3 nucleotides read TGCAGTGCTAGAGATTGGACAGGGGTAGACTATGGCTACACCTTC. Translated, it gives CSARDWTGVDYGYTF.

The chain employs TRBV30 and TRBJ2-1; TRBD2 aligns across 13 bases. CDR3 length equals 14 residues. The trim removed 3 bases at V and 8 bases at J, leaving 4 bases unmatched. Germline V lookup: CDR1 GTSNPN, CDR2 SVGIG (reference sequence). The CDR3 DNA reads as TGTGCCTGGAGACTAGCGGGAGGGCCCGATGAGCAGTTCTTC. This encodes CAWRLAGGPDEQFF. The full variable domain, its missing parts supplied by reference TRBV30 and TRBJ2-1, is SQTIHQWPATLVQPVGSPLSLECTVEGTSNPNLYWYRQAAGRGLQLLFYSVGIGQISSEVPQNLSASRPQDRQFILSSKKLLLSDSGFYLCAWRLAGGPDEQFFGPGTRLTVL.

A remark on this clonotype: This sequence may be a read error, since a much larger clone differs from it by one base. The gene calls are TRBV7-3 and TRBJ2-5; tentatively, D is TRBD2 (5 bases). This CDR3 is 12 amino acids long. Trimming took 4 bases from V and 9 from J, leaving 12 bases between them. Germline V gene sequence: CDR1 SGHTA, CDR2 FQGTGA. The CDR3 sequence: CASSSGSEAQYF. The CDR3 region has the DNA TGTGCCAGCAGCTCCGGCTCGGAGGCCCAGTACTTC.

This clonotype was seen more than once but under ten times. V is TRBV24-1 and J is TRBJ2-7; 8 nucleotides agree with TRBD2. This CDR3 has 17 amino acids. The germline V gene encodes CDR1 KGHDR and CDR2 SFDVKD. The V and J ends lost 1 base and 4 bases, in that order; junction bases with no gene match: 11. The CDR3 is CATSDLMTGGAKYEQYF. The CDR3 nucleotides read TGTGCCACCAGTGATTTAATGACGGGAGGGGCTAAATACGAGCAGTACTTC.

This chain uses TRBV3-1 with TRBJ2-1; D possibly uses TRBD1 or TRBD2 (5 bases each). CDR1 and CDR2 from the germline V gene are LGHDT and YNNKEL (reference sequence). The CDR3 totals 16 residues. Trimming took 3 bases from V and 7 from J, leaving 19 bases between them. The CDR3 DNA is TGTGCCAGCAGCCAGGGGCCGACTAATCTGGCGAATGAGCAGTTCTTC. It is translated as CASSQGPTNLANEQFF.

The chain is built from TRBV28 and TRBJ2-7, with D possibly being TRBD1 (5 bases). Germline V gene sequence: CDR1 MDHEN, CDR2 SYDVKM. The CDR3 runs 12 residues. Trimming took off 5 bases at V and 3 bases at J, with 8 bases between the two ends. The DNA for the CDR3 is TGTGCCAGCAGTACGACAGTCTACGAGCAGTACTTC. Protein: CASSTTVYEQYF.

This chain connects TRBV6-6 to TRBJ1-2; possibly TRBD1 for D (5 bases). V lost 5 bases, J lost 7 bases, and 17 bases lay in between. This CDR3 contains 14 residues. CDR1 is MNHNY and CDR2 is SVGAGI in the germline V gene (reference sequence). CDR3 protein: CASSDYTGEGGYTF. DNA of the CDR3: TGTGCCAGCAGTGACTACACGGGGGAGGGTGGCTACACCTTC.

This chain links TRBV21-1 with TRBJ2-7; the DNA was not used to check the table's D call, TRBD2. TRBV21-1 is reported as a pseudogene. CDR3 length: 17 residues. In DNA form, the CDR3 reads TGTGCCAGCAGCATATTATGGGAGCGGGAGGACATCTACGAGCAGTACTTC. Translating it yields CASSILWEREDIYEQYF.

The chain is built from TRBV4-1 and TRBJ2-7, with 12 bases lining up with TRBD2. Germline lookup yields CDR1 MGHRA and CDR2 YSYEKL. There are 14 residues in the CDR3. The V and J ends lost 7 bases and 4 bases, in that order; junction bases with no gene match: 5. The CDR3 spells CASNRGLAGYEQYF. The CDR3 DNA is TGCGCCAGCAACCGCGGACTAGCGGGATACGAGCAGTACTTC.

Here the CDR3 DNA reads TGTGCCAGCAGCCAACTAGCGGAAAGCTCCTACAATGAGCAGTTCTTC. Protein product: CASSQLAESSYNEQFF. The chain recombines TRBV4-2 with TRBJ2-1; 7 bases match TRBD2. Trimming cost V 2 bases and J 0 bases; bases outside gene matches: 4. The CDR3 consists of 16 residues. CDR1 and CDR2 (germline): LGHNA, YNFKEQ.

The chain recombines TRBV29-1 with TRBJ2-6; TRBD1 is a possible D gene (6 bases). CDR1 SQVTM and CDR2 ANQGSEA come from the germline V gene. Trimming removed 3 bases from V and 4 bases from J, with 13 bases in between. The CDR3 sequence is 15 residues long. As DNA, the CDR3 is TGCAGCGTTGAGGAACAGGGCCCCGGGGCCAACGTCCTGACTTTC. Translated: CSVEEQGPGANVLTF.

The chain combines TRBV6-2 or TRBV6-3 with TRBJ2-7, with TRBD1 identical over 7 bases. CDR1 and CDR2 from the germline V gene are MNHEY and SVGEGT. Trimming cost V 7 bases and J 1 base; bases outside gene matches: 13. The CDR3 contains 16 residues. The CDR3 DNA is TGTGCCAGCAATCAGAACACAGGGGTATTATCCTACGAGCAGTACTTC. Translated: CASNQNTGVLSYEQYF.

This clonotype has a handful of counts. The chain couples TRBV28 to TRBJ1-2; D unresolved. The CDR3 is made up of 17 amino acids. CDR1 and CDR2 (germline): MDHEN, SYDVKM. V lost 2 bases and J 3 bases, leaving 19 bases between the germline ends. The chain's CDR3 is CASSLARTVRLDYGYTF. The CDR3 nucleotides are TGTGCCAGCAGTTTAGCCCGTACAGTGCGGCTCGACTATGGCTACACCTTC.

Concerning this clonotype: A much larger clone is a single base away; this may be a read error. This chain connects TRBV4-3 to TRBJ2-5; TRBD1 agrees at 7 bases. The J call is doubtful: the DNA matches TRBJ2-7 better. The CDR3 is made up of 14 amino acids. Germline V gene data show CDR1 as LGHNA and CDR2 as YSLEER. Written as DNA, the CDR3 is TGCGCCAGCAGCCCCGGGACAGCCTCCCACGAGCAGTACTTC. It is translated as CASSPGTASHEQYF.